These 32 T cell receptor beta chains came from one sample sequenced in a study of OX40 agonist ivuxolimab in advanced cancers. The repertoire was sequenced with immunoSEQ multiplex PCR; TCRdb's copy has only in-frame clones and lacks some. The sample carries tens of thousands of clones, about 89% recorded once. The sequences come from CD4+ or CD8+ T cells sorted from blood, collected in a trial of the OX40 agonist ivuxolimab. The source of these receptors is an adult with an advanced solid tumor such as melanoma, head and neck, liver or kidney cancer.

The chain is built from TRBV10-2 and TRBJ1-2; D perhaps matches TRBD1 (6 bases). CDR1 is WSHSY and CDR2 is SAAADI in the germline V gene. Trimming pared 6 bases from V and 3 bases from J, leaving 11 bases between. The CDR3 has 13 residues. CDR3 coding DNA: TGCGCCAGCAGCAGGGGTAGGGACTATGGCTACACCTTC. The encoded protein is CASSRGRDYGYTF.

The DNA for the CDR3 is TGTGCCAGCAGCAAACTAGGGAATCAGCCCCAGCATTTT. Residues: CASSKLGNQPQHF. V is TRBV21-1 and J is TRBJ1-5. TRBV21-1 is a documented pseudogene. The CDR3 loop spans 13 amino acids.

This clone was observed a few times. The V gene is TRBV9, the J gene TRBJ1-5, with a tentative D call TRBD1 (5 bases). The CDR3 is 15 residues long. Germline V lookup: CDR1 SGDLS, CDR2 YYNGEE. Trimming removed 0 bases from V and 1 base from J, with 8 bases in between. Written as DNA, the CDR3 is TGTGCCAGCAGCGTAGGAGGGGAGAGCAATCAGCCCCAGCATTTT. This codes for CASSVGGESNQPQHF.

V is TRBV7-8 and J is TRBJ1-4; 8 nucleotides align to TRBD1. The V gene's germline CDR1 is SGHVS and CDR2 FQNEAQ. The CDR3 runs to 16 residues. Trimming at V came to 5 bases and at J to 5 bases, leaving 10 bases not matched to a gene. CDR3 bases: TGTGCCAGCAGCCCGCGACAGGGGAGTTCAAATGAAAAACTGTTTTTT. It yields the protein CASSPRQGSSNEKLFF.

This chain connects TRBV7-3 to TRBJ2-7, with TRBD1 matching 9 bases. Germline V gene lookup returns CDR1 SGHTA and CDR2 FQGTGA. The V gene end was trimmed by 4 bases and the J gene end by 3 bases; junction bases not matched to a gene: 7. The CDR3 spans 15 residues. The DNA for the CDR3 is TGTGCCAGCAGCTATTCCGGGACAGGGAACTACGAGCAGTACTTC. Its protein is CASSYSGTGNYEQYF.

V usage is TRBV5-4 and J usage is TRBJ1-1; D remains ambiguous. CDR1 SGHNT and CDR2 YYREEE come from the germline V gene (reference sequence). The V and J ends lost 1 base and 5 bases respectively, with 3 bases between them. The CDR3 extends over 11 amino acids. Written as DNA, the CDR3 is TGTGCCAGCAGCTTGCAAACTGAAGCTTTCTTT. This gives the protein CASSLQTEAFF.

The CDR3 loop is CASTQDRGGFQPQHF. CDR3 nucleotides: TGTGCCAGTACCCAAGACAGGGGTGGTTTTCAGCCCCAGCATTTT. The rearrangement uses TRBV19 and TRBJ1-5; 8 positions match TRBD1. The CDR3 extends over 15 amino acids. CDR1 is LNHDA and CDR2 is SQIVND in the germline V gene (reference sequence). Unmatched junction bases numbered 11, after V lost 7 bases and J lost 6 bases. The full variable domain, in which reference TRBV19 and TRBJ1-5 provide the parts outside the CDR3, is DGGITQSPKYLFRKEGQNVTLSCEQNLNHDAMYWYRQDPGQGLRLIYYSQIVNDFQKGDIAEGYSVSREKKESFPLTVTSAQKNPTAFYLCASTQDRGGFQPQHFGDGTRLSIL.

The chain's CDR3 is CASSLGSTDTQYF. The CDR3, as DNA: TGTGCCAGCAGCTTAGGTAGCACAGATACGCAGTATTTT. The V gene is TRBV7-9, the J gene TRBJ2-3; no clear D gene. The CDR3 extends over 13 amino acids. V was shortened by 1 base and J by 0 bases, with 2 bases between the two germline ends. CDR1 and CDR2 from the germline V gene are SEHNR and FQNEAQ (reference sequence).

V is TRBV7-8 and J is TRBJ1-1; tentatively, D is TRBD1 (6 bases). The CDR3 runs to 14 residues. Trimming took 4 bases from V and 4 from J, leaving 13 bases between them. CDR1 and CDR2 from the germline V gene are SGHVS and FQNEAQ. The CDR3 nucleotides are TGTGCCAGCAGCTCATCAGGGGATTTCACTGAAGCTTTCTTT. This codes for CASSSSGDFTEAFF.

V is TRBV5-4 and J is TRBJ1-1; D might be TRBD1 (5 bases). The ends were cut back, 4 bases at V and 4 bases at J, with 17 bases in the middle. The CDR3 spans 15 residues. The germline gives CDR1 SGHNT, CDR2 YYREEE (reference sequence). In DNA form, the CDR3 reads TGTGCCAGCAGCCTCGACCCGAAGAGGGGCACTGAAGCTTTCTTT. As protein: CASSLDPKRGTEAFF.

The CDR3 nucleotides read TGCGCCAGCAGCCCCGTAATAGGGCGGGGGAACACTGAAGCTTTCTTT. Protein sequence: CASSPVIGRGNTEAFF. This chain uses TRBV5-1 with TRBJ1-1, with unresolved D. CDR1 is SGHRS, CDR2 YFSETQ, per germline. The V gene lost 4 bases and the J gene lost 1 base, with 17 bases spanning the gap. The CDR3 sequence is 16 residues long.

This sequence joins TRBV7-8 and TRBJ1-5, with 10 bases matching TRBD1. CDR3 length: 15 residues. The V and J ends lost 10 bases and 3 bases, in that order; junction bases with no gene match: 9. Looked up from germline, CDR1 is SGHVS and CDR2 is FQNEAQ. The CDR3 region has the DNA TGTGCCACCTCGACTGGGACAGGGGCCAATCAGCCCCAGCATTTT. Residues: CATSTGTGANQPQHF.

The chain uses TRBV5-5 and TRBJ2-4; possibly TRBD2 for D (6 bases). From germline, CDR1 is SGHKS and CDR2 YYEKEE (reference sequence). V lost 4 bases and J 15 bases, leaving 29 bases between the germline ends. The CDR3 is 16 residues long. The CDR3 is CASSARGDRYVVGPYF. The CDR3 DNA follows: TGTGCCAGCAGCGCCCGCGGGGACCGGTATGTGGTCGGTCCGTACTTC.

This chain joins TRBV5-1 and TRBJ2-7; 11 positions match TRBD1. The CDR3 spans 12 residues. Germline V lookup: CDR1 SGHRS, CDR2 YFSETQ. Trimming took 3 bases from V and 13 from J; bases not matched to a gene: 6. The DNA of the CDR3 is TGCGCCAGCAGCTCCGGGACAGGGGGTTTATACTTC. This translates into CASSSGTGGLYF.

The chain's CDR3 is CASSFVPGSVYEQYF. DNA of the CDR3: TGCGCCAGCAGCTTCGTTCCCGGCTCGGTCTACGAGCAGTACTTC. The chain is built from TRBV5-1 and TRBJ2-7, with unresolved D. CDR3 length: 15 residues. The V end lost 2 bases, the J end lost 3 bases, and 15 bases lay between the germline ends. Germline CDR1 and CDR2: SGHRS and YFSETQ.

This clone appeared once. The chain couples TRBV27 to TRBJ2-5; 8 bases align to TRBD1. Matching the DNA end better, TRBJ2-7 makes the J call doubtful. The germline V gene encodes CDR1 MNHEY and CDR2 SMNVEV (reference sequence). CDR3 length: 16 amino acids. In DNA, the CDR3 is TGTGCCAGCAGATCATACTCTCCGGGACAGGACTACGAGCAGTACTTC. It is translated as CASRSYSPGQDYEQYF.

The chain couples TRBV29-1 to TRBJ1-1; 8 bases map to TRBD1. There are 14 residues in the CDR3. The germline gives CDR1 SQVTM, CDR2 ANQGSEA. Trimming removed 6 bases from V and 2 bases from J; junction bases left unmatched: 8. DNA of the CDR3: TGCAGCGTAACTACAGGGGGACTAAACACTGAAGCTTTCTTT. Protein sequence: CSVTTGGLNTEAFF. Full variable domain (outside the CDR3, taken from reference TRBV29-1 and TRBJ1-1): SAVISQKPSRDICQRGTSLTIQCQVDSQVTMMFWYRQQPGQSLTLIATANQGSEATYESGFVIDKFPISRPNLTFSTLTVSNMSPEDSSIYLCSVTTGGLNTEAFFGQGTRLTVV.

The chain uses TRBV28 and TRBJ2-7; 10 bases fit TRBD1. V shed 8 bases, J shed 6 bases, and the junction held 4 bases outside the gene matches. The length of the CDR3 is 12 residues. Germline CDR1 reads MDHEN; CDR2 reads SYDVKM. The CDR3 DNA follows: TGTGCCAGCGACAGGGGGCGAGGCGAGCAGTACTTC. The encoded protein is CASDRGRGEQYF.

The CDR3 loop reads CASSLTGMLPGANVLTF. The CDR3 coding sequence is TGCGCCAGCAGCTTGACAGGCATGCTTCCTGGGGCCAACGTCCTGACTTTC. V is TRBV5-1 and J is TRBJ2-6, with D tentatively TRBD1 (5 bases). This CDR3 comprises 17 residues. V was shortened by 1 base and J by 2 bases, with 13 bases between the two germline ends. Germline-derived CDR1 and CDR2 are SGHRS and YFSETQ. The full variable domain, completed using reference TRBV5-1 and TRBJ2-6, is KAGVTQTPRYLIKTRGQQVTLSCSPISGHRSVSWYQQTPGQGLQFLFEYFSETQRNKGNFPGRFSGRQFSNSRSEMNVSTLELGDSALYLCASSLTGMLPGANVLTFGAGSRLTVL.

There are a few counts of this clone. This chain links TRBV6-1 with TRBJ2-1; D gene uncertain. Germline V lookup: CDR1 MNHNS, CDR2 SASEGT. This CDR3 comprises 15 residues. V was cut by 2 bases and J by 5 bases, with 13 bases left in between. In nucleotides, the CDR3 is TGTGCCAGCAGTGAATTTAGGGCCCGAAACAATGAGCAGTTCTTC. It is translated as CASSEFRARNNEQFF.

The chain couples TRBV28 to TRBJ1-5; D is perhaps TRBD1 (6 bases). Germline V gene lookup returns CDR1 MDHEN and CDR2 SYDVKM. The CDR3 runs to 14 residues. Trimming left V 7 bases short and J 3 bases short, with 13 bases between. The CDR3 nucleotides read TGTGCCAGCACTCCGACAGGATTCAATCAGCCCCAGCATTTT. Its protein is CASTPTGFNQPQHF.

About this clone itself: The sample contains more than one DNA sequence encoding this CDR3. The chain joins TRBV30 to TRBJ1-1; D is undetermined. Germline V lookup: CDR1 GTSNPN, CDR2 SVGIG (reference sequence). V was trimmed by 0 bases and J by 1 base, leaving 6 bases between them. There are 13 residues in the CDR3. CDR3 DNA sequence: TGTGCCTGGAGTGTGAAAGGGAACACTGAAGCTTTCTTT. The encoded protein is CAWSVKGNTEAFF.

The rearrangement joins TRBV6-6 to TRBJ2-5; no clear D gene. CDR1 is MNHNY and CDR2 is SVGAGI in the germline V gene (reference sequence). CDR3 length: 13 residues. V lost 2 bases and J lost 3, with 7 bases in between. The CDR3 nucleotides read TGTGCCAGCAGTTACCGGCAGAAAGAGACCCAGTACTTC. It encodes CASSYRQKETQYF.

The rearrangement uses TRBV7-2 and TRBJ1-1, with D possibly being TRBD1 (5 bases). The V and J ends lost 5 bases and 1 base respectively, with 8 bases between them. The CDR3 has 13 residues. Looked up from germline, CDR1 is SGHTA and CDR2 is FQGNSA. In DNA form, the CDR3 reads TGTGCCAGCAGCCAGGACAAGAACACTGAAGCTTTCTTT. It specifies CASSQDKNTEAFF.

The chain links TRBV2 to TRBJ1-3; no reliable D call. CDR3 length equals 15 residues. V dropped 6 bases and J dropped 3 bases, with 15 bases sitting between them. Germline lookup yields CDR1 SNHLY and CDR2 FYNNEI. The CDR3 DNA reads as TGTGCCAGCAGGCCGGAGAGGGAAGGTGGAAACACCATATATTTT. Amino acid sequence: CASRPEREGGNTIYF.

This clone has just one count. The CDR3 bases are TGTGCCAGCACCGACCCGGGGAGAGGCAATCAGCCCCAGCATTTT. Translation: CASTDPGRGNQPQHF. The genes are TRBV6-1 and TRBJ1-5; D remains ambiguous. Trimming removed 7 bases at V and 2 bases at J, with 15 bases between. From germline, CDR1 is MNHNS and CDR2 SASEGT. This CDR3 is 15 amino acids long.

CDR3 nucleotides: TGCAGCGCTGGCCAAGAGACCCAGTACTTC. It encodes CSAGQETQYF. The chain couples TRBV29-1 to TRBJ2-5; no definite D call. From germline, CDR1 is SQVTM and CDR2 ANQGSEA. The ends were cut back, 7 bases at V and 1 base at J, with 4 bases in the middle. There are 10 residues in the CDR3.

The chain employs TRBV28 and TRBJ1-1; no clear D gene. Trimming stripped 2 bases from V and 1 base from J, with 8 bases between. The germline V gene encodes CDR1 MDHEN and CDR2 SYDVKM. The CDR3 has 14 residues. This CDR3 reads CASSLIYTNTEAFF. Here the CDR3 DNA reads TGTGCCAGCAGTTTAATATACACGAACACTGAAGCTTTCTTT.

The CDR3 nucleotides read TGTGCCAGTAGTCCTTACGTAGGGGGTCAGCCCCAGCATTTT. The encoded protein is CASSPYVGGQPQHF. The V gene is TRBV19, the J gene TRBJ1-5, with D possibly matching TRBD1 (6 bases). The CDR3 sequence is 14 residues long. Trimming took off 5 bases at V and 6 bases at J, with 14 bases between the two ends. Germline CDR1 and CDR2: LNHDA and SQIVND (reference sequence). Full variable domain (missing parts from reference TRBV19 and TRBJ1-5): DGGITQSPKYLFRKEGQNVTLSCEQNLNHDAMYWYRQDPGQGLRLIYYSQIVNDFQKGDIAEGYSVSREKKESFPLTVTSAQKNPTAFYLCASSPYVGGQPQHFGDGTRLSIL.

The sample holds one count of this clone. The CDR3 does not close with the conserved phenylalanine or tryptophan, likely indicating a read error. The chain is built from TRBV19 and TRBJ1-5; possibly TRBD1 for D (5 bases). Trimming left V 8 bases short and J 3 bases short, with 14 bases between. The CDR3 totals 14 residues. Germline CDR1 is LNHDA and CDR2 is SQIVND (reference sequence). DNA of the CDR3: TGTGCCAGTGACGGGGGGGGACCCAATCAGCCCCAGCATCTT. Its protein is CASDGGGPNQPQHL.

The chain uses TRBV14 and TRBJ2-2; D unresolved. Trimming took off 2 bases at V and 1 base at J, with 5 bases between the two ends. The CDR3 loop spans 14 amino acids. Germline V CDR1 and CDR2: SGHDN, FVKESK. CDR3 bases: TGTGCCAGCAGCCAAACAGTGAACACCGGGGAGCTGTTTTTT. The encoded protein is CASSQTVNTGELFF.

The chain employs TRBV7-2 and TRBJ2-5; 8 bases are shared with TRBD2. Germline lookup yields CDR1 SGHTA and CDR2 FQGNSA. The ends lost 11 bases at V and 3 bases at J; junction bases unmatched: 8. CDR3 length: 13 amino acids. The CDR3 reads CASRRGDKETQYF. DNA for the CDR3: TGTGCCTCCCGGCGGGGGGACAAAGAGACCCAGTACTTC.